Presented here are 23 T cell receptor beta chains from one specimen sequenced in a study of T cell responses to AZD1222 COVID-19 vaccine. Only in-frame clones appear in the TCRdb table, and some are missing; sequencing was by immunoSEQ multiplex PCR. The sample yields 95,000 to 150,000 clones, about 90% seen once. Sequences were derived from peripheral blood, sampled on day 0 of AZD1222 vaccination. Source of these receptors: an adult in good health.

The genes are TRBV5-1 and TRBJ1-3, with a possible D match to TRBD1 (6 bases). The CDR3 is made up of 14 amino acids. Trimming shortened V by 4 bases and J by 2 bases, and 10 bases separated the two germline ends. CDR1 is SGHRS, CDR2 YFSETQ, per germline. CDR3 sequence: CASSEDSPGNTIYF. The CDR3, as DNA: TGCGCCAGCAGCGAGGACAGCCCTGGAAACACCATATATTTT.

The CDR3 DNA reads TGTGCCAGCAGCTTAGCGCATGGGCAGGCAAGGGCGGATGAAAAACTGTTTTTT. The encoded protein is CASSLAHGQARADEKLFF. V usage is TRBV7-9 and J usage is TRBJ1-4; no clear D. The CDR3 covers 18 residues. The germline V gene encodes CDR1 SEHNR and CDR2 FQNEAQ (reference sequence). V shed 0 bases and J shed 6 bases, with 20 bases lying between them.

This chain connects TRBV7-3 to TRBJ2-1, with D possibly TRBD1 on 5 matching bases. Per germline, CDR1 SGHTA and CDR2 FQGTGA. CDR3 length: 12 residues. Between the trimmed V and J ends, which lost 4 bases and 13 bases, there was a span of 14 bases. The CDR3 DNA is TGTGCCAGCAGCTCCGACCTGGGGCCCCAGTTCTTC. Protein: CASSSDLGPQFF.

The chain joins TRBV5-1 to TRBJ2-1; D is perhaps TRBD1 (5 bases). Trimming shortened V by 4 bases and J by 1 base, and 9 bases separated the two germline ends. The CDR3 contains 14 residues. CDR1 is SGHRS, CDR2 YFSETQ, per germline. The CDR3 nucleotides read TGCGCCAGCAGCCCGCAGGGTTCCTACAATGAGCAGTTCTTC. Translated: CASSPQGSYNEQFF.

The chain uses TRBV12-5 and TRBJ1-1; D is unresolved. Germline V gene lookup returns CDR1 LGHNT and CDR2 FRNRAP. This CDR3 is built from 13 residues. Trimming removed 0 bases at V and 6 bases at J, with 8 bases between. The CDR3 here is CASGLVNGAEAFF. The DNA of the CDR3 is TGTGCTAGTGGTTTGGTAAATGGGGCTGAAGCTTTCTTT.

V gene TRBV18 combines with J gene TRBJ2-2, with 7 bases matching TRBD2. Germline V gene lookup returns CDR1 KGHSH and CDR2 LQKENI. This CDR3 region has 15 residues. The trim removed 3 bases at V and 4 bases at J, leaving 5 bases unmatched. The CDR3 loop reads CASSPLAEGTGELFF. CDR3 DNA sequence: TGTGCCAGCTCACCCCTAGCGGAGGGCACCGGGGAGCTGTTTTTT.

The CDR3 bases are TGTGCCAGCGGCCCCGGGACAGGGATAGGTCAGTACTTC. Residues: CASGPGTGIGQYF. The chain links TRBV27 to TRBJ2-4, with 9 bases fitting TRBD1. V gave up 8 bases and J gave up 12 bases; unmatched junction bases: 11. The length of the CDR3 is 13 residues. The V gene's germline CDR1 is MNHEY and CDR2 SMNVEV (reference sequence).

The rearrangement joins TRBV28 to TRBJ2-7, with 7 bases identical to TRBD2. J gave up 3 bases and V 10 bases, and 6 bases lay outside the gene matches. Germline V gene lookup returns CDR1 MDHEN and CDR2 SYDVKM. The CDR3 length is 12 residues. CDR3 in amino acids: CAIKREGYEQYF. The CDR3 coding sequence is TGTGCCATTAAGAGGGAGGGCTACGAGCAGTACTTC.

The V gene is TRBV28, the J gene TRBJ2-7; weak D call: TRBD2 (5 bases). V shed 6 bases and J shed 0 bases, with 12 bases lying between them. Germline V lookup: CDR1 MDHEN, CDR2 SYDVKM. The CDR3 loop spans 14 amino acids. The CDR3 loop reads CASSPTRDSYEQYF. CDR3 coding DNA: TGTGCCAGCAGCCCAACCCGGGACTCCTACGAGCAGTACTTC. The complete variable domain, with remaining parts taken from reference TRBV28 and TRBJ2-7, reads DVKVTQSSRYLVKRTGEKVFLECVQDMDHENMFWYRQDPGLGLRLIYFSYDVKMKEKGDIPEGYSVSREKKERFSLILESASTNQTSMYLCASSPTRDSYEQYFGPGTRLTVT.

This chain connects TRBV19 to TRBJ2-7, with 8 positions matching TRBD1. Per germline, CDR1 LNHDA and CDR2 SQIVND (reference sequence). This CDR3 spans 14 amino acids. With V trimmed by 6 bases and J by 6 bases, 10 bases remained unmatched. CDR3 sequence (DNA): TGTGCCAGTAGAAACCCCGGGACAGGAACCGAGCAGTACTTC. Its protein product is CASRNPGTGTEQYF. The entire variable domain, with the rest obtained from reference TRBV19 and TRBJ2-7, is as follows: DGGITQSPKYLFRKEGQNVTLSCEQNLNHDAMYWYRQDPGQGLRLIYYSQIVNDFQKGDIAEGYSVSREKKESFPLTVTSAQKNPTAFYLCASRNPGTGTEQYFGPGTRLTVT.

This chain links TRBV5-1 with TRBJ1-1; 7 positions agree with TRBD1. The CDR3 length is 21 residues. Trimming removed 2 bases from V and 1 base from J; junction bases left unmatched: 23. Germline V gives CDR1 SGHRS, CDR2 YFSETQ. The CDR3, as DNA: TGCGCCAGCAGCTTATCGCCTCAAAACCACCGAGCCGGGACAGAGAACACTGAAGCTTTCTTT. It encodes CASSLSPQNHRAGTENTEAFF.

The V call is TRBV11-1, the J call TRBJ1-6, with 9 bases aligning to TRBD1. Germline CDR1 is SGHAT and CDR2 is FQDESV (reference sequence). V was pared by 5 bases and J by 11 bases, with 4 bases of the junction left unmatched. The CDR3 totals 13 residues. This CDR3 reads CASSTGQGTPLHF. The CDR3 DNA sequence: TGTGCCAGCAGCACAGGACAGGGGACACCCCTCCACTTT.

The gene calls are TRBV28 and TRBJ1-1; D remains ambiguous. CDR1 and CDR2 (germline): MDHEN, SYDVKM. The CDR3 loop spans 13 amino acids. The germline V and J ends were trimmed by 10 bases and 6 bases, with 18 bases remaining between them. CDR3 amino acids: CAILFLPTAEAFF. CDR3 DNA sequence: TGTGCCATCCTGTTTCTTCCAACCGCTGAAGCTTTCTTT.

V usage is TRBV19 and J usage is TRBJ1-2, with D perhaps matching TRBD1 (5 bases). With 3 bases removed from V and 4 bases from J, the gap between germline ends came to 12 bases. Per the germline V gene, CDR1 is LNHDA and CDR2 is SQIVND (reference sequence). This CDR3 has 14 amino acids. The CDR3 DNA sequence: TGTGCCAGTAGTATCCCTGGGGGGATCTATGGCTACACCTTC. Translated: CASSIPGGIYGYTF.

The CDR3 loop reads CASSMPIGVSNQPQHF. Here the CDR3 DNA reads TGTGCCAGTAGTATGCCAATTGGGGTTAGCAATCAGCCCCAGCATTTT. The rearrangement uses TRBV19 and TRBJ1-5; D remains unclear. CDR3 length equals 16 residues. V was cut by 3 bases and J by 0 bases, with 12 bases left in between. Germline lookup yields CDR1 LNHDA and CDR2 SQIVND (reference sequence).

This clone was seen a single time. The rearrangement links TRBV4-2 to TRBJ1-3; 7 bases match TRBD1. Germline V gene sequence: CDR1 LGHNA, CDR2 YNFKEQ. This CDR3 spans 15 amino acids. With 0 bases clipped from V and 4 bases from J, the junction kept 3 bases outside the gene matches. The CDR3 DNA reads TGTGCCAGCAGCCAAGAGACAGGGCACGGAAACACCATATATTTT. It is translated as CASSQETGHGNTIYF.

The chain employs TRBV2 and TRBJ1-6; perhaps TRBD1 as D (5 bases). The CDR3 has 14 amino acids. The germline V and J ends were trimmed by 3 bases and 13 bases, with 16 bases remaining between them. CDR1 is SNHLY and CDR2 is FYNNEI in the germline V gene. CDR3 in amino acids: CASSEGPLGAPLHF. CDR3 in DNA: TGTGCCAGCAGTGAGGGGCCCCTCGGTGCGCCCCTCCACTTT.

This clone was counted only a few times. V and J are TRBV7-6 and TRBJ2-1; the D gene could be TRBD1 or TRBD2 (5 bases each). This CDR3 contains 17 residues. V was trimmed by 1 base and J by 3 bases, leaving 16 bases between them. Germline V gene data show CDR1 as SGHVS and CDR2 as FNYEAQ. The CDR3 protein is CASSLEAAGTHYNEQFF. CDR3 in DNA: TGTGCCAGCAGCTTAGAGGCGGCCGGGACCCACTACAATGAGCAGTTCTTC.

The chain joins TRBV9 to TRBJ1-2, with 10 bases lining up with TRBD1. Germline V gene lookup returns CDR1 SGDLS and CDR2 YYNGEE. The V and J ends lost 4 bases and 8 bases, in that order; junction bases with no gene match: 11. CDR3 size: 15 residues. This CDR3 is CASSNRDRGEGGYTF. CDR3 DNA: TGTGCCAGCAGCAACCGGGACAGGGGAGAAGGCGGCTACACCTTC.

The chain combines TRBV3-1 (or the pseudogene TRBV3-2) with TRBJ1-2; no clear D gene. This CDR3 is built from 15 residues. Trimming left V 4 bases short and J 0 bases short, with 12 bases between. The germline V gene encodes CDR1 LGHDT and CDR2 YNNKEL (reference sequence). The CDR3 nucleotides are TGTGCCAGCAGCCTCCGGTCAGGAGCTAACTATGGCTACACCTTC. Amino acids: CASSLRSGANYGYTF.

The chain joins TRBV28 to TRBJ2-5, with TRBD2 matching over 8 bases. The V and J ends lost 6 bases and 2 bases, in that order; junction bases with no gene match: 11. Germline CDR1 reads MDHEN; CDR2 reads SYDVKM. CDR3 size: 16 residues. The CDR3 loop reads CASSIPGLGFQETQYF. The CDR3 DNA is TGTGCCAGCAGCATCCCGGGACTAGGATTTCAAGAGACCCAGTACTTC. Full variable domain (missing parts from reference TRBV28 and TRBJ2-5): DVKVTQSSRYLVKRTGEKVFLECVQDMDHENMFWYRQDPGLGLRLIYFSYDVKMKEKGDIPEGYSVSREKKERFSLILESASTNQTSMYLCASSIPGLGFQETQYFGPGTRLLVL.

This chain links TRBV6-5 with TRBJ1-3; 9 bases map to TRBD1. Trimming cost V 6 bases and J 2 bases; bases outside gene matches: 5. The germline CDR1 and CDR2 sequences are MNHEY and SVGAGI. This CDR3 is 15 amino acids long. The CDR3 DNA follows: TGTGCCAGCAGGACCGGGACAGGGACTGGAAACACCATATATTTT. It specifies CASRTGTGTGNTIYF.

The chain carries TRBV2 and TRBJ1-2, with no clear D. The CDR3 has 13 amino acids. V was pared by 5 bases and J by 1 base, with 8 bases between. Germline V lookup: CDR1 SNHLY, CDR2 FYNNEI. This chain's CDR3 is CASSNSNNYGYTF. CDR3 sequence (DNA): TGTGCCAGCAGTAATTCGAATAACTATGGCTACACCTTC.